The 30 T cell receptor beta chains below were found in one sample sequenced in a study of blood T cell repertoires in COVID-19. The repertoire was sequenced with immunoSEQ multiplex PCR; TCRdb's copy has only in-frame clones and lacks some. The top ten hold around 2.5% of the sample, which has under 250,000 clones, roughly 83% seen once. Sequenced material: peripheral blood. The receptors here all came from a woman in her 70s with active or convalescent COVID-19.

CDR3 sequence reads: CASSQDRQGPQFF. The CDR3 coding sequence is TGTGCCAGCAGCCAAGATCGCCAGGGGCCCCAGTTCTTC. The J gene is TRBJ2-1, the V gene TRBV4-2; D perhaps matches TRBD1 (6 bases). Germline V gene data show CDR1 as LGHNA and CDR2 as YNFKEQ. The CDR3 is 13 amino acids. Trimming removed 0 bases at V and 13 bases at J, with 13 bases between.

The chain links TRBV3-1 (or the pseudogene TRBV3-2) to TRBJ1-1; TRBD1 is a possible D gene (6 bases). The ends were cut back, 4 bases at V and 3 bases at J, with 18 bases in the middle. The germline V gene encodes CDR1 LGHDT and CDR2 YNNKEL (reference sequence). This CDR3 is 16 amino acids long. The CDR3 coding sequence is TGTGCCAGCAGCCTTGCGGGGGGGGGCATGGACACTGAAGCTTTCTTT. Protein: CASSLAGGGMDTEAFF.

The genes are TRBV19 and TRBJ1-2; D gene uncertain. Deletions cut 1 base from V and 3 bases from J, with 15 bases between. CDR3 length: 16 residues. Looked up from germline, CDR1 is LNHDA and CDR2 is SQIVND (reference sequence). CDR3 DNA: TGTGCCAGTAGTATAGGTACCTCGACAACCTACTATGGCTACACCTTC. Translation gives CASSIGTSTTYYGYTF.

The chain links TRBV30 to TRBJ1-5; maybe TRBD1 (6 bases). The CDR3 spans 14 residues. Trimming removed 1 base from V and 9 bases from J, with 16 bases in between. The V gene's germline CDR1 is GTSNPN and CDR2 SVGIG (reference sequence). The CDR3 is CAWSEQPGGSPQHF. In DNA form, the CDR3 reads TGTGCCTGGAGTGAACAGCCGGGGGGCTCGCCCCAGCATTTT.

The genes are TRBV7-9 and TRBJ1-6; D unclear. CDR3 length: 14 residues. Germline values: CDR1 SEHNR, CDR2 FQNEAQ (reference sequence). Deletions cut 5 bases from V and 3 bases from J, with 8 bases between. CDR3 amino acids: CASSAGVYNSPLHF. Here the CDR3 DNA reads TGTGCCAGCAGCGCCGGGGTCTATAATTCACCCCTCCACTTT.

The V and J genes are TRBV18 and TRBJ1-4; tentative D call: TRBD1 (6 bases). The V and J ends lost 1 base and 7 bases respectively, with 10 bases between them. The CDR3 runs 14 residues. The germline V gene encodes CDR1 KGHSH and CDR2 LQKENI. CDR3 sequence reads: CASSPQQGGEKLFF. In DNA form, the CDR3 reads TGTGCCAGCTCACCACAACAGGGCGGTGAAAAACTGTTTTTT.

The chain carries TRBV18 and TRBJ2-3; 7 positions match TRBD1. This CDR3 is built from 16 residues. The junction had 9 bases not matched to a gene; V was cut back by 3 bases and J by 3 bases. Per germline, CDR1 KGHSH and CDR2 LQKENI. The CDR3 loop is CASSPGTGAWTDTQYF. In nucleotides, the CDR3 is TGTGCCAGCTCACCCGGTACAGGGGCATGGACAGATACGCAGTATTTT.

This clone showed up just once. This rearrangement joins TRBV5-1 to TRBJ2-2; 8 bases agree with TRBD1. V was pared by 7 bases and J by 3 bases, with 11 bases of the junction left unmatched. The CDR3 has 16 residues. Germline V CDR1 and CDR2: SGHRS, YFSETQ. CDR3 nucleotide sequence: TGCGCCAGCGACCGAGGGACAGGCCTGGACACCGGGGAGCTGTTTTTT. Protein sequence: CASDRGTGLDTGELFF.

The gene calls are TRBV9 and TRBJ1-2; D may be TRBD1 (6 bases). The germline V gene has CDR1 SGDLS and CDR2 YYNGEE. V lost 0 bases and J lost 13, with 10 bases in between. The CDR3 sequence is 11 residues long. The DNA of the CDR3 is TGTGCCAGCAGCGTAGGACAGGTACTCACCTTC. Its protein is CASSVGQVLTF.

The chain has TRBV6-6 and TRBJ1-3; D is undetermined. V dropped 5 bases and J dropped 4 bases, with 12 bases sitting between them. The CDR3 consists of 14 residues. Germline V CDR1 and CDR2: MNHNY, SVGAGI (reference sequence). The CDR3 is CASSPAPRGNTIYF. The CDR3 region has the DNA TGTGCCAGCAGTCCCGCACCCCGGGGAAACACCATATATTTT.

The gene calls are TRBV3-1 (or the pseudogene TRBV3-2) and TRBJ2-5; D is perhaps TRBD1 (5 bases). The V and J ends lost 1 base and 9 bases respectively, with 12 bases between them. Germline V gene lookup returns CDR1 LGHDT and CDR2 YNNKEL (reference sequence). This CDR3 spans 13 amino acids. CDR3 region: CASSQGGGTPQYF. CDR3 in DNA: TGTGCCAGCAGCCAAGGGGGCGGTACACCCCAGTACTTC.

The chain uses TRBV6-1 and TRBJ1-2, with D maybe TRBD1 (5 bases). Germline CDR1 reads MNHNS; CDR2 reads SASEGT. Trimming left V 2 bases short and J 4 bases short, with 14 bases between. This CDR3 comprises 15 residues. CDR3 DNA: TGTGCCAGCAGTGAAACAGCGCAAGGGGTCTATGGCTACACCTTC. Its protein product is CASSETAQGVYGYTF.

The rearrangement uses TRBV19 and TRBJ2-7; 9 nucleotides line up with TRBD1. The CDR3 is 15 amino acids. Germline V CDR1 and CDR2: LNHDA, SQIVND (reference sequence). Unmatched junction bases numbered 8, after V lost 6 bases and J lost 2 bases. The CDR3 DNA is TGTGCCAGTAGGGTAACCGGGACAGGGACCTACGAGCAGTACTTC. It specifies CASRVTGTGTYEQYF.

V and J are TRBV4-2 and TRBJ2-5, with D unresolved. V lost 1 base to trimming and J lost 3 bases, with 3 bases between them. Germline assignment: CDR1 LGHNA and CDR2 YNFKEQ. The CDR3 runs to 12 residues. CDR3 coding DNA: TGTGCCAGCAGCCAAGCCAAAGAGACCCAGTACTTC. It yields the protein CASSQAKETQYF.

V is TRBV30 and J is TRBJ2-4; tentative D call: TRBD1 (6 bases). CDR3 size: 17 residues. Trimming took off 0 bases at V and 3 bases at J, with 18 bases between the two ends. Germline values: CDR1 GTSNPN, CDR2 SVGIG (reference sequence). CDR3: CAWSVLGARGGKNIQYF. The CDR3 nucleotides are TGTGCCTGGAGTGTACTCGGGGCCAGGGGCGGCAAAAACATTCAGTACTTC. The full variable domain, with the rest looked up from reference TRBV30 and TRBJ2-4, is SQTIHQWPATLVQPVGSPLSLECTVEGTSNPNLYWYRQAAGRGLQLLFYSVGIGQISSEVPQNLSASRPQDRQFILSSKKLLLSDSGFYLCAWSVLGARGGKNIQYFGAGTRLSVL.

The chain carries TRBV6-5 and TRBJ1-4; D unclear. Trimming left V 8 bases short and J 3 bases short, with 10 bases between. CDR1 and CDR2 from the germline V gene are MNHEY and SVGAGI. The CDR3 is 13 amino acids. CDR3 sequence reads: CASRRAPNEKLFF. The CDR3 bases are TGTGCCAGCCGGCGGGCGCCTAATGAAAAACTGTTTTTT.

V usage is TRBV6-2 or TRBV6-3 and J usage is TRBJ2-7, with TRBD1 matching 10 bases. From germline, CDR1 is MNHEY and CDR2 SVGEGT. The V and J ends lost 5 bases and 3 bases, in that order; junction bases with no gene match: 4. CDR3 length: 14 amino acids. The CDR3 loop is CASSPTGGGYEQYF. The CDR3 DNA reads TGTGCCAGCAGTCCGACAGGGGGCGGCTACGAGCAGTACTTC.

This clone came up once. V usage is TRBV30 and J usage is TRBJ2-4; 11 nucleotides agree with TRBD1. The V gene's germline CDR1 is GTSNPN and CDR2 SVGIG (reference sequence). The length of the CDR3 is 16 residues. Trimming removed 2 bases from V and 10 bases from J; junction bases left unmatched: 13. CDR3 sequence: CAWSHPGQGVPRIQYF. As DNA, the CDR3 is TGTGCCTGGAGTCATCCGGGACAGGGGGTTCCCAGAATTCAGTACTTC. Supplemented by reference TRBV30 and TRBJ2-4, the full variable domain reads SQTIHQWPATLVQPVGSPLSLECTVEGTSNPNLYWYRQAAGRGLQLLFYSVGIGQISSEVPQNLSASRPQDRQFILSSKKLLLSDSGFYLCAWSHPGQGVPRIQYFGAGTRLSVL.

V gene TRBV19 combines with J gene TRBJ2-7, with unresolved D. Germline loops: CDR1 LNHDA, CDR2 SQIVND (reference sequence). CDR3 length equals 14 residues. The germline V and J ends were trimmed by 4 bases and 6 bases, with 16 bases remaining between them. CDR3 region: CASSKAGLLGEQYF. The CDR3 nucleotides are TGTGCCAGTAGTAAGGCAGGTCTGTTGGGCGAGCAGTACTTC.

The V and J genes are TRBV10-3 and TRBJ1-6; D unclear. The germline V gene encodes CDR1 ENHRY and CDR2 SYGVKD. The CDR3 has 13 residues. Trimming left V 8 bases short and J 6 bases short, with 11 bases between. Here the CDR3 reads CAIRGQINSPLHF. The DNA for the CDR3 is TGTGCCATCCGGGGTCAGATTAATTCACCCCTCCACTTT.

The chain couples TRBV4-2 to TRBJ2-3, with D perhaps TRBD2 (5 bases). The CDR3 covers 14 residues. V was trimmed by 6 bases and J by 0 bases, leaving 10 bases between them. Per germline, CDR1 LGHNA and CDR2 YNFKEQ. The CDR3 sequence: CASRGSVSTDTQYF. CDR3 coding DNA: TGTGCCAGCAGGGGGAGCGTGAGCACAGATACGCAGTATTTT.

This sequence joins TRBV7-2 and TRBJ2-5; D uncertain. Germline loops: CDR1 SGHTA, CDR2 FQGNSA. V lost 7 bases and J lost 2, with 14 bases in between. The CDR3 has 14 residues. The CDR3 here is CASTRYGLQETQYF. DNA for the CDR3: TGTGCCAGCACCCGATATGGGCTACAAGAGACCCAGTACTTC.

CDR3 nucleotides: TGTGCCAGCAGCTTAGATCAGGGGGAGACTGAAGCTTTCTTT. It yields the protein CASSLDQGETEAFF. V and J are TRBV11-2 and TRBJ1-1; 7 bases are shared with TRBD1. The CDR3 contains 14 residues. CDR1 is SGHAT and CDR2 is FQNNGV in the germline V gene. V lost 0 bases, J lost 5 bases, and 3 bases stayed unmatched.

CDR3 region: CAIGAGANNEKLFF. CDR3 bases: TGTGCCATCGGGGCAGGGGCGAATAATGAAAAACTGTTTTTT. The chain links TRBV10-3 to TRBJ1-4, with D possibly being TRBD1 (6 bases). The germline V and J ends were trimmed by 8 bases and 4 bases, with 14 bases remaining between them. The CDR3 runs to 14 residues. Germline V gene lookup returns CDR1 ENHRY and CDR2 SYGVKD.

The DNA of the CDR3 is TGTGCCACTACGACACGAAAAAATGAAAAACTGTTTTTT. As protein: CATTTRKNEKLFF. This chain links TRBV2 with TRBJ1-4; D is uncertain. Trimming took off 10 bases at V and 5 bases at J, with 14 bases between the two ends. Germline V gene data show CDR1 as SNHLY and CDR2 as FYNNEI. CDR3 length: 13 amino acids. Filled out from reference TRBV2 and TRBJ1-4, the complete variable domain reads EPEVTQTPSHQVTQMGQEVILRCVPISNHLYFYWYRQILGQKVEFLVSFYNNEISEKSEIFDDQFSVERPDGSNFTLKIRSTKLEDSAMYFCATTTRKNEKLFFGSGTQLSVL.

V usage is TRBV6-4 and J usage is TRBJ1-1, with 7 nucleotides matching TRBD1. The V gene's germline CDR1 is MRHNA and CDR2 SNTAGT. Unmatched junction bases numbered 12, after V lost 11 bases and J lost 3 bases. The CDR3 runs to 14 residues. CDR3: CAFPVRGADTEAFF. The CDR3 nucleotides are TGTGCCTTTCCCGTCAGGGGGGCCGACACTGAAGCTTTCTTT.

This chain links TRBV27 with TRBJ2-7; 7 positions match TRBD1. CDR3 size: 14 residues. Germline V gene sequence: CDR1 MNHEY, CDR2 SMNVEV (reference sequence). J gave up 7 bases and V 8 bases, and 14 bases lay outside the gene matches. CDR3 amino acids: CASLTRQGAGEQYF. The CDR3 DNA is TGTGCCAGCCTGACACGACAGGGCGCCGGGGAGCAGTACTTC.

V is TRBV5-4 and J is TRBJ1-3; D ambiguous. Trimming pared 0 bases from V and 4 bases from J, leaving 5 bases between. This CDR3 contains 13 residues. Germline CDR1 is SGHNT and CDR2 is YYREEE (reference sequence). The DNA for the CDR3 is TGTGCCAGCAGCTTGGCCCAGGGAAACACCATATATTTT. Translated, it gives CASSLAQGNTIYF.

The rearrangement uses TRBV3-1 (or the pseudogene TRBV3-2) and TRBJ1-2; no clear D. Germline V gene sequence: CDR1 LGHDT, CDR2 YNNKEL (reference sequence). V was cut by 1 base and J by 8 bases, with 8 bases left in between. This CDR3 spans 12 amino acids. The CDR3 coding sequence is TGTGCCAGCAGCCAAGCTAGTGGAGGCTACACCTTC. Translated: CASSQASGGYTF.

The V and J genes are TRBV6-6 and TRBJ1-2; a possible D gene is TRBD1 (5 bases). Per germline, CDR1 MNHNY and CDR2 SVGAGI (reference sequence). Trimming took 2 bases from V and 8 from J, leaving 12 bases between them. CDR3 length: 13 amino acids. Written as DNA, the CDR3 is TGTGCCAGCAGTTACGGGGGAGGAGGGGGCTACACCTTC. Translated, it gives CASSYGGGGGYTF.